Listed here are 5 T cell receptor beta chains from one sample, sequenced in a study of OX40 agonist ivuxolimab in advanced cancers. Sequencing used immunoSEQ multiplex PCR; TCRdb keeps in-frame clones, though not all of them. This sample has around 55,000 clones, with approximately 90% found just once. This specimen was CD4+ or CD8+ T cells sorted from blood, taken in a trial of the OX40 agonist ivuxolimab. Receptor source: an adult with an advanced solid tumor such as melanoma, head and neck, liver or kidney cancer.

CDR3 sequence reads: CASMWPTTYEQYV. CDR3 coding DNA: TGTGCCAGCATGTGGCCCACCACCTACGAGCAGTACGTC. This chain connects TRBV2 to TRBJ2-7; D is unresolved. V was pared by 7 bases and J by 2 bases, with 12 bases between. The CDR3 totals 13 residues. Per the germline V gene, CDR1 is SNHLY and CDR2 is FYNNEI.

The CDR3 loop reads CSRRPRYEQYV. CDR3 DNA: TGTTCCCGGCGCCCGCGCTACGAGCAGTACGTC. This rearrangement joins TRBV10-3 to TRBJ2-7, with D unresolved. This CDR3 contains 11 residues. Germline V CDR1 and CDR2: ENHRY, SYGVKD.

This clone was picked up one time. The chain combines TRBV6-5 with TRBJ1-1; the match to TRBD1 covers 9 bases. Germline V CDR1 and CDR2: MNHEY, SVGAGI. Trimming removed 4 bases from V and 5 bases from J; junction bases left unmatched: 8. The CDR3 runs 15 residues. Written as DNA, the CDR3 is TGTGCCAGCAGTTTGGACAGGGGTCGGTCGACTGAAGCTTTCTTT. It translates to CASSLDRGRSTEAFF.

The chain uses TRBV13 and TRBJ2-2; no clear D. V gave up 5 bases and J gave up 6 bases, with 10 bases separating them. Germline V gene lookup returns CDR1 PRHDT and CDR2 FYEKMQ (reference sequence). The CDR3 sequence is 13 residues long. CDR3 loop: CASSQLRSGELFF. CDR3 DNA sequence: TGTGCCAGCAGCCAACTACGGTCCGGGGAGCTGTTTTTT.

The rearrangement links TRBV4-1 to TRBJ2-7, with 10 bases lining up with TRBD2. The CDR3 contains 15 residues. Germline CDR1 reads MGHRA; CDR2 reads YSYEKL. With 4 bases clipped from V and 4 bases from J, the junction kept 7 bases outside the gene matches. This chain's CDR3 is CASSPKREGGYEQYF. In DNA form, the CDR3 reads TGCGCCAGCAGCCCCAAGCGGGAGGGCGGGTACGAGCAGTACTTC.